Reported below is one T cell receptor beta chain. The sample is drawn from a study of blood T cell repertoires in COVID-19. The assay was immunoSEQ multiplex PCR, and TCRdb's table has in-frame clones only and misses some. The sample contains about 150,000 clones, about nine tenths of which appear only once. In germline, CDR1 is MNHEY, CDR2 SMNVEV (reference sequence). The V gene lost 6 bases and the J gene lost 0 bases, with 8 bases spanning the gap. The CDR3 is 13 amino acids. The V and J genes are TRBV27 and TRBJ1-1; D unresolved. This receptor was taken from an elderly man with acute or convalescent COVID-19. Sequenced input: peripheral blood. In DNA, the CDR3 is TGTGCCAGCAGCTACCTTATGAACACTGAAGCTTTCTTT. Protein: CASSYLMNTEAFF.